The 28 T cell receptor beta chains given below trace back to one sample, sequenced in a study of identical twins. Using its own MiXCR run on the 5' RACE reads, TCRdb lists one record per CDR3 protein. The sample records 300,000 or so distinct CDR3 sequences, 8.5% to 9.5% being singletons. These data also featured in a second study, about yellow fever vaccine responses in identical twins.

The specimen sequenced was CD8+ T cells sorted from blood. The receptor set was obtained from a woman aged 18-29 years in good health.

This clonotype was recorded a few times. V usage is TRBV5-1 and J usage is TRBJ2-5; D gene ambiguous. Germline V gene sequence: CDR1 SGHRS, CDR2 YFSETQ. Between the trimmed V and J ends, which lost 2 bases and 2 bases, there was a span of 10 bases. This CDR3 comprises 14 residues. Written as DNA, the CDR3 is TGCGCCAGCAGCTTTGGAACGACACAAGAGACCCAGTACTTC. It specifies CASSFGTTQETQYF.

This clonotype was seen a few times. V gene TRBV2 combines with J gene TRBJ2-2; D uncertain. Germline CDR1 reads SNHLY; CDR2 reads FYNNEI. There are 12 residues in the CDR3. The germline V and J ends were trimmed by 6 bases and 12 bases, with 14 bases remaining between them. The CDR3 bases are TGTGCCAGCAGGAAGAGTAGGGAAAAGCTGTTTTTT. This gives the protein CASRKSREKLFF.

This clonotype was seen many times. The V gene is TRBV7-9, the J gene TRBJ1-4, with D possibly being TRBD1 (5 bases). The germline V gene encodes CDR1 SEHNR and CDR2 FQNEAQ (reference sequence). CDR3 length equals 15 residues. V lost 4 bases and J lost 6, with 15 bases in between. The CDR3 is CASSYQLRQHEKLFF. CDR3 sequence (DNA): TGTGCCAGCAGCTACCAATTAAGACAGCATGAAAAACTGTTTTTT. The full variable domain, with the rest looked up from reference TRBV7-9 and TRBJ1-4, is DTGVSQNPRHKITKRGQNVTFRCDPISEHNRLYWYRQTLGQGPEFLTYFQNEAQLEKSRLLSDRFSAERPKGSFSTLEIQRTEQGDSAMYLCASSYQLRQHEKLFFGSGTQLSVL.

This clonotype has a handful of counts. The gene calls are TRBV15 and TRBJ2-7; D is perhaps TRBD1 or TRBD2 (7 bases each). CDR1 is LNHNV and CDR2 is YYDKDF in the germline V gene (reference sequence). V was pared by 5 bases and J by 1 base, with 15 bases between. CDR3 length: 15 residues. CDR3 bases: TGTGCCACCAGCGGGGGGAGGGACAGATCCTACGAGCAGTACTTC. It specifies CATSGGRDRSYEQYF.

This clonotype was picked up many times. The rearrangement joins TRBV5-1 to TRBJ2-3; D perhaps matches TRBD2 (5 bases). Germline loops: CDR1 SGHRS, CDR2 YFSETQ. This CDR3 comprises 15 residues. V lost 4 bases, J lost 0 bases, and 12 bases lay in between. The CDR3 region is CASSRAETSTDTQYF. Here the CDR3 DNA reads TGCGCCAGCAGCCGAGCGGAGACTAGCACAGATACGCAGTATTTT.

This clonotype appeared many times. This chain joins TRBV7-8 and TRBJ1-1; no clear D. This CDR3 has 14 amino acids. V was shortened by 1 base and J by 0 bases, with 6 bases between the two germline ends. Germline assignment: CDR1 SGHVS and CDR2 FQNEAQ. The CDR3 coding sequence is TGTGCCAGCAGCTTAGAGTATTTGAACACTGAAGCTTTCTTT. The encoded protein is CASSLEYLNTEAFF.

This clonotype was recorded many times. The junction and the germline gene differ at one end; a read error may be behind it. The chain links TRBV29-1 to TRBJ2-5; D perhaps matches TRBD1 (6 bases). Germline V gene lookup returns CDR1 SQVTM and CDR2 ANQGSEA. The CDR3 loop spans 10 amino acids. The CDR3 reads CGGLQETQYF. The CDR3 region has the DNA TGTGGGGGCCTCCAAGAGACCCAGTACTTC.

This clonotype has a count of ten or more. The chain couples TRBV4-3 to TRBJ2-7, with D perhaps matching TRBD1 (5 bases). CDR3 size: 15 residues. V was pared by 0 bases and J by 2 bases, with 11 bases between. Germline V CDR1 and CDR2: LGHNA, YSLEER. The CDR3: CASSQDRKGAYEQYF. DNA of the CDR3: TGCGCCAGCAGCCAAGATAGGAAAGGGGCCTACGAGCAGTACTTC.

This clonotype was seen a few times. The chain recombines TRBV18 with TRBJ2-3, with 10 positions matching TRBD2. Germline CDR1 is KGHSH and CDR2 is LQKENI. The CDR3 loop spans 17 amino acids. J gave up 0 bases and V 3 bases, and 6 bases lay outside the gene matches. The CDR3: CASSPSTSGTSTDTQYF. Written as DNA, the CDR3 is TGTGCCAGCTCACCCAGCACTAGCGGGACGAGCACAGATACGCAGTATTTT.

There are a few counts of this clonotype. This chain connects TRBV27 to TRBJ1-5; D remains unclear. Trimming shortened V by 2 bases and J by 6 bases, and 14 bases separated the two germline ends. Germline CDR1 and CDR2: MNHEY and SMNVEV (reference sequence). The CDR3 has 15 residues. The CDR3 DNA sequence: TGTGCCAGCAGTTTAAGCCAGGCCGGGATTCAGCCCCAGCATTTT. Its protein product is CASSLSQAGIQPQHF.

There are a few counts of this clonotype. This chain links TRBV27 with TRBJ2-7, with TRBD1 matching 7 bases. The germline CDR1 and CDR2 sequences are MNHEY and SMNVEV (reference sequence). V trimming: 6 bases; J trimming: 3 bases; junction bases outside the gene matches: 11. The CDR3 loop spans 15 amino acids. This CDR3 is CASSPRGQTNYEQYF. For the CDR3, the DNA is TGTGCCAGCAGCCCACGGGGACAGACGAACTACGAGCAGTACTTC.

The rearrangement joins TRBV20-1 to TRBJ2-1, with D possibly being TRBD1 (5 bases). The germline V gene encodes CDR1 DFQATT and CDR2 SNEGSKA (reference sequence). CDR3 length: 15 amino acids. V lost 3 bases to trimming and J lost 7 bases, with 19 bases between them. The CDR3: CSAREMGRLGNEQFF. CDR3 nucleotides: TGCAGTGCTAGGGAGATGGGGCGCCTAGGGAATGAGCAGTTCTTC.

This clonotype occurred a few times. This chain joins TRBV7-3 and TRBJ1-6, with 7 bases fitting TRBD1. Germline CDR1 SGHTA, CDR2 FQGTGA. The CDR3 consists of 16 residues. V lost 1 base, J lost 9 bases, and 9 bases stayed unmatched. For the CDR3, the DNA is TGTGCCAGCAGCTTAAATCGTAGGGGGCAAGGTTCACCCCTCCACTTT. This encodes CASSLNRRGQGSPLHF. Full variable domain (remainder filled in from reference TRBV7-3 and TRBJ1-6): GAGVSQTPSNKVTEKGKYVELRCDPISGHTALYWYRQSLGQGPEFLIYFQGTGAADDSGLPNDRFFAVRPEGSVSTLKIQRTERGDSAVYLCASSLNRRGQGSPLHFGNGTRLTVT.

The V call is TRBV11-2, the J call TRBJ2-7; 11 bases fit TRBD2. V gave up 2 bases and J gave up 3 bases; unmatched junction bases: 15. This CDR3 has 19 amino acids. In germline, CDR1 is SGHAT, CDR2 FQNNGV. CDR3 loop: CASSLFGELAGEGGYEQYF. CDR3 sequence (DNA): TGTGCCAGCAGCTTATTTGGTGAACTAGCGGGAGAGGGGGGCTACGAGCAGTACTTC.

This clonotype was observed many times. The V gene is TRBV7-9, the J gene TRBJ1-1; 8 bases agree with TRBD1. CDR1 is SEHNR and CDR2 is FQNEAQ in the germline V gene (reference sequence). The CDR3 contains 12 residues. With V trimmed by 5 bases and J by 7 bases, 3 bases remained unmatched. CDR3 DNA sequence: TGTGCCAGCAGCGTTGGGACAGGTGAAGCTTTCTTT. Its protein product is CASSVGTGEAFF.

In this sample, this clonotype turned up many times. V is TRBV29-1 and J is TRBJ2-7; D is unresolved. The germline V gene encodes CDR1 SQVTM and CDR2 ANQGSEA. The V gene lost 6 bases and the J gene lost 0 bases, with 9 bases spanning the gap. This CDR3 is 12 amino acids long. CDR3: CSVQRSSYEQYF. The CDR3 DNA sequence: TGCAGCGTACAACGGAGCTCCTACGAGCAGTACTTC.

This clonotype turned up a few times. The V gene is TRBV7-2, the J gene TRBJ2-1, with 7 bases identical to TRBD2. Germline CDR1 reads SGHTA; CDR2 reads FQGNSA. V dropped 1 base and J dropped 7; count of bases not matched to a gene: 7. The CDR3 is 15 amino acids. The CDR3 here is CASSLVASGGNEQFF. The DNA of the CDR3 is TGTGCCAGCAGCTTAGTGGCTAGCGGTGGGAATGAGCAGTTCTTC. The full variable domain, its missing parts supplied by reference TRBV7-2 and TRBJ2-1, is GAGVSQSPSNKVTEKGKDVELRCDPISGHTALYWYRQSLGQGLEFLIYFQGNSAPDKSGLPSDRFSAERTGGSVSTLTIQRTQQEDSAVYLCASSLVASGGNEQFFGPGTRLTVL.

The rearrangement joins TRBV15 to TRBJ2-7, with 8 positions matching TRBD2. The CDR3 is made up of 18 amino acids. Germline CDR1 is LNHNV and CDR2 is YYDKDF (reference sequence). Trimming removed 0 bases from V and 0 bases from J; junction bases left unmatched: 10. CDR3 sequence reads: CATSRDGGSGGPSYEQYF. Written as DNA, the CDR3 is TGTGCCACCAGCAGAGACGGCGGCAGCGGGGGCCCCTCCTACGAGCAGTACTTC.

This clonotype was observed at least ten times. The J gene is TRBJ2-2, the V gene TRBV3-1; D may be TRBD2 (6 bases). CDR3 size: 15 residues. Germline V gene lookup returns CDR1 LGHDT and CDR2 YNNKEL (reference sequence). V lost 8 bases and J 4 bases, leaving 17 bases between the germline ends. The CDR3 sequence is CASGNSDYLTGELFF. The CDR3 coding sequence is TGTGCCAGCGGAAATTCGGACTATCTCACCGGGGAGCTGTTTTTT.

This clonotype has more than one count but fewer than ten. This rearrangement joins TRBV14 to TRBJ2-1; D is undetermined. Germline V gene lookup returns CDR1 SGHDN and CDR2 FVKESK. V lost 6 bases to trimming and J lost 5 bases, with 11 bases between them. The CDR3 totals 13 residues. CDR3 nucleotide sequence: TGTGCCAGCAGGGGCTCTGGTCACAATGAGCAGTTCTTC. Its protein product is CASRGSGHNEQFF.

The gene calls are TRBV28 and TRBJ2-7; 11 bases are shared with TRBD1. Germline lookup yields CDR1 MDHEN and CDR2 SYDVKM. V shed 5 bases, J shed 6 bases, and the junction held 12 bases outside the gene matches. The CDR3 covers 16 residues. As DNA, the CDR3 is TGTGCCAGCAGTCTATTCGGACAGGGGGCGAGGGGCGAGCAGTACTTC. It translates to CASSLFGQGARGEQYF.

The rearrangement joins TRBV10-3 to TRBJ2-7; 7 nucleotides agree with TRBD2. J gave up 0 bases and V 10 bases, and 3 bases lay outside the gene matches. The CDR3 is 12 residues long. The V gene's germline CDR1 is ENHRY and CDR2 SYGVKD. The CDR3 sequence: CATGGPSYEQYF. In nucleotides, the CDR3 is TGTGCCACGGGGGGACCCTCCTACGAGCAGTACTTC.

This clonotype has only a few counts. The chain links TRBV9 to TRBJ2-1, with 9 positions matching TRBD1. Germline V gene data show CDR1 as SGDLS and CDR2 as YYNGEE. Losses at the gene ends were 3 bases for V and 3 bases for J; bases not matched to a gene: 1. The CDR3 is made up of 14 amino acids. The CDR3 nucleotides are TGTGCCAGCAGCGCGACAGGGGGCTACAATGAGCAGTTCTTC. Its protein is CASSATGGYNEQFF.

Comment on this clonotype: Compared with germline, one end of the junction differs, possibly owing to a read error. V gene TRBV20-1 combines with J gene TRBJ2-7; 7 bases are a match to TRBD2. This CDR3 region has 17 residues. The V gene's germline CDR1 is DFQATT and CDR2 SNEGSKA (reference sequence). The CDR3: CCARDLAAGAFPYEQYF. In DNA form, the CDR3 reads TGCTGTGCTAGAGATCTAGCGGCGGGAGCGTTCCCGTACGAGCAGTACTTC.

This clonotype was recorded at least ten times. This chain uses TRBV3-1 with TRBJ2-7, with D possibly being TRBD2 (6 bases). The CDR3 has 13 residues. V shed 4 bases and J shed 5 bases, with 12 bases lying between them. Per the germline V gene, CDR1 is LGHDT and CDR2 is YNNKEL (reference sequence). CDR3: CASSLESSDEQYF. As DNA, the CDR3 is TGTGCCAGCAGCCTTGAATCTAGCGACGAGCAGTACTTC.

The V and J genes are TRBV4-1 and TRBJ1-5; no clear D gene. CDR1 MGHRA and CDR2 YSYEKL come from the germline V gene. The V and J ends lost 1 base and 4 bases respectively, with 5 bases between them. The CDR3 spans 13 residues. The CDR3 nucleotides read TGCGCCAGCAGCCAAGGTTTGAATCAGCCCCAGCATTTT. Its protein is CASSQGLNQPQHF.

This clonotype was recorded many times. The chain uses TRBV7-9 and TRBJ1-4, with 7 positions matching TRBD1. This CDR3 has 14 residues. Germline trimming cut 3 bases from V and 8 bases from J; bases unmatched to any gene: 6. Germline CDR1 SEHNR, CDR2 FQNEAQ (reference sequence). Here the CDR3 DNA reads TGTGCCAGCAGCTTTATCCAGGGGGACGAAAAACTGTTTTTT. This sequence encodes CASSFIQGDEKLFF. The variable domain in full, completed from reference TRBV7-9 and TRBJ1-4, reads DTGVSQNPRHKITKRGQNVTFRCDPISEHNRLYWYRQTLGQGPEFLTYFQNEAQLEKSRLLSDRFSAERPKGSFSTLEIQRTEQGDSAMYLCASSFIQGDEKLFFGSGTQLSVL.

This clonotype came up many times. The rearrangement links TRBV20-1 to TRBJ2-1, with TRBD1 matching 8 bases. The CDR3 is made up of 14 amino acids. The germline V gene has CDR1 DFQATT and CDR2 SNEGSKA (reference sequence). Trimming at V came to 3 bases and at J to 6 bases, leaving 7 bases not matched to a gene. CDR3 sequence reads: CSASLDREINEQFF. CDR3 DNA: TGCAGTGCTAGTCTGGACAGGGAGATCAATGAGCAGTTCTTC.